Reported below is one T cell receptor beta chain. These data are taken from a study of cytomegalovirus exposure and HLA in healthy donors. The CDR3 covers 14 residues. V was pared by 5 bases and J by 0 bases, with 10 bases between. The germline V gene encodes CDR1 LNHDA and CDR2 SQIVND (reference sequence). In the PCR, 60 Vbeta and 13 Jbeta primers were used. The table came from immunoSEQ multiplex PCR; TCRdb's copy has only in-frame clones and leaves some out. Among 90,000 to 120,000 clones listed, roughly 80% were seen once. Sequencing input: PBMCs. The chain joins TRBV19 to TRBJ1-1; no clear D gene. The TCR sequence derives from a man younger than 40 in good health and CMV-seronegative. The CDR3 protein is CASSWERLNTEAFF. The CDR3, as DNA: TGTGCCAGTAGTTGGGAGCGTCTGAACACTGAAGCTTTCTTT.